The present T cell receptor beta chain was sequenced within a study of T cells in Graves' hyperthyroidism and ophthalmopathy. The CDR3 regions of TCR beta were amplified from RNA transcripts. A set of HTBI primers served as the primers for a first-round RT-PCR of the TCR CDR3. TCRdb reprocessed the multiplex PCR reads via MiXCR and lists one record per CDR3 protein. The table has a few hundred thousand distinct CDR3 sequences, 15% to 19% seen once. Graves' hyperthyroidism is called stable when ophthalmopathy does not progress within 18 months. Hyperthyroidism in the patients, aged 18 to 65, was newly diagnosed and under 2 months in duration. The CDR3 contains 14 residues. The J segment lost 5 bases and the V segment lost 5 bases, leaving 6 bases of the junction unmatched.

The V and J genes are TRBV12-3 or TRBV12-4 and TRBJ2-5; 9 bases line up with TRBD1. The sequenced sample was blood. The clonotype was recovered from a woman in her thirties with Graves' hyperthyroidism. The CDR3 DNA follows: TGTGCCAGCAGTAACAGGGGGCGCGGGGAGACCCAGTACTTC. Its translation is CASSNRGRGETQYF.